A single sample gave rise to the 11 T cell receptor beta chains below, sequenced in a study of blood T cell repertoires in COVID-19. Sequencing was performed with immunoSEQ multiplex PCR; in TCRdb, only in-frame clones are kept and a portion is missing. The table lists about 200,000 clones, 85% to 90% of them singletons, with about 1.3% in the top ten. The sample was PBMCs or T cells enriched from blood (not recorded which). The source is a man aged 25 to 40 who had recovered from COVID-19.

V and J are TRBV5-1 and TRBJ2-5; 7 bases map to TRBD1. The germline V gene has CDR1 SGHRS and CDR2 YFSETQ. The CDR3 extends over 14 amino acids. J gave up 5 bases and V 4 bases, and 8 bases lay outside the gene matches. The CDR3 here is CASSNQGGSETQYF. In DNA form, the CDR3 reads TGCGCCAGCAGCAACCAAGGGGGCTCGGAGACCCAGTACTTC.

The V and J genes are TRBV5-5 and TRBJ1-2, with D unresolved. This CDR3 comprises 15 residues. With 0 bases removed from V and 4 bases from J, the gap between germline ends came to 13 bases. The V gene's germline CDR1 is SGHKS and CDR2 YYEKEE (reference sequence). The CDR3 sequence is CASSLDTGPFYGYTF. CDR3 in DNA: TGTGCCAGCAGCTTGGATACTGGGCCATTCTATGGCTACACCTTC.

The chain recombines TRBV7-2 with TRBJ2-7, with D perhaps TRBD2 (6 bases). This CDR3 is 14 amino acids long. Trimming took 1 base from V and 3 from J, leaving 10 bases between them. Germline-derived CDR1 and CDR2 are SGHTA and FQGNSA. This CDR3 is CASSLELADYEQYF. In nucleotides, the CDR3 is TGTGCCAGCAGCTTAGAATTAGCGGACTACGAGCAGTACTTC.

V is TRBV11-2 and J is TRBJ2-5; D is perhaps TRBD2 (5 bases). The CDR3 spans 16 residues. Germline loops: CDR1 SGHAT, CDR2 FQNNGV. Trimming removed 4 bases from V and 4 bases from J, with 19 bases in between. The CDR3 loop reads CASSSFRDPHGETQYF. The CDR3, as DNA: TGTGCCAGCAGCTCATTCCGGGATCCCCATGGAGAGACCCAGTACTTC.

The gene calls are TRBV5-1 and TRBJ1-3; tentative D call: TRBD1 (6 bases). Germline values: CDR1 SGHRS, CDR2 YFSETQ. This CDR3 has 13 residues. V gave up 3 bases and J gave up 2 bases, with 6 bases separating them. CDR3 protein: CASSWTAGNTIYF. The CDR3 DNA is TGCGCCAGCAGCTGGACAGCTGGAAACACCATATATTTT.

Here the CDR3 DNA reads TGTGCCAGCAGCCTAATCAAAGCTAACTATGGCTACACCTTC. It yields the protein CASSLIKANYGYTF. V gene TRBV7-9 combines with J gene TRBJ1-2; no definite D call. This CDR3 contains 14 residues. The germline V gene encodes CDR1 SEHNR and CDR2 FQNEAQ (reference sequence). Trimming stripped 5 bases from V and 0 bases from J, with 10 bases between.

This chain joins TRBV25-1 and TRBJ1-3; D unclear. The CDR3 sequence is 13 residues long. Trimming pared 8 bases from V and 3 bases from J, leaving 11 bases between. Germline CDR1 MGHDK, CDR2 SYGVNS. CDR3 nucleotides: TGTGCCAGCGGGAGGACTAATGGAAACACCATATATTTT. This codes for CASGRTNGNTIYF.

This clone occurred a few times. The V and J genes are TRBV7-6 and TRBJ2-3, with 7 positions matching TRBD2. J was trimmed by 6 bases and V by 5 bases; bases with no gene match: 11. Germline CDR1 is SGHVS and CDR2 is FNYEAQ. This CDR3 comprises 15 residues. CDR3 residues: CASSTPVGEGDTQYF. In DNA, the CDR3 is TGTGCCAGCAGCACACCCGTTGGGGAGGGGGATACGCAGTATTTT.

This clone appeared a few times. This CDR3 is CASSLGGTGGSPLHF. As DNA, the CDR3 is TGCGCCAGCAGCCTGGGCGGGACAGGGGGCTCACCCCTCCACTTT. V and J are TRBV5-1 and TRBJ1-6; 12 bases agree with TRBD1. Per the germline V gene, CDR1 is SGHRS and CDR2 is YFSETQ. CDR3 length equals 15 residues. Germline trimming cut 4 bases from V and 10 bases from J; bases unmatched to any gene: 6.

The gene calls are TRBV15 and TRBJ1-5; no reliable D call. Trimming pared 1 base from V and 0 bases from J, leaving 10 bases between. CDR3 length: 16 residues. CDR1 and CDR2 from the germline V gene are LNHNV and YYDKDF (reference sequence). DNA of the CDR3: TGTGCCACCAGCAGAGTACAGTTTGATAGCAATCAGCCCCAGCATTTT. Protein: CATSRVQFDSNQPQHF.

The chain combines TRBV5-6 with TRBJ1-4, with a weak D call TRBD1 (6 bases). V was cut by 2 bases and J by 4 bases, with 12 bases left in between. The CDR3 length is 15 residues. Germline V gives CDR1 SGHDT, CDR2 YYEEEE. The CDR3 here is CASSFRSGDNEKLFF. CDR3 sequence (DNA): TGTGCCAGCAGCTTTAGGTCAGGGGATAATGAAAAACTGTTTTTT.